The source of this TCR beta chain is a study of cytomegalovirus exposure and HLA in healthy donors. 13 Jbeta primers and 60 Vbeta primers were used for the PCR. TCRdb's copy holds only in-frame clones and misses some; the assay was immunoSEQ multiplex PCR. The sample holds about 39,000 clones. In germline, CDR1 is KGHSH, CDR2 LQKENI. V dropped 2 bases and J dropped 6 bases, with 13 bases sitting between them. The CDR3 is made up of 14 amino acids. All the people who gave samples were healthy bone marrow donors. The sequenced material came from PBMCs. The receptor comes from a woman in her twenties or thirties in good health and CMV-seropositive. The chain is built from TRBV18 and TRBJ1-2; D gene uncertain. The CDR3 here is CASSPVAGTHGYTF. The CDR3 nucleotides are TGTGCCAGCTCACCAGTGGCGGGCACCCATGGCTACACCTTC.